This T cell receptor (beta chain) came from a study of T cells in Graves' hyperthyroidism and ophthalmopathy. Background on the study: Peripheral blood was obtained at initial diagnosis, preceding any treatment.

PBMCs stemmed from 10 ml fresh peripheral blood. Study-wide results and caveats: In simple terms, a model built on 13 V-J features told ophthalmopathy apart from stable hyperthyroidism. Blood held most thyroid clonotypes expanded above 0.001 frequency.

V was shortened by 0 bases and J by 10 bases, with 15 bases between the two germline ends. The CDR3 contains 15 residues. Germline-derived CDR1 and CDR2 are MNHEY and SVGEGT. This clonotype has a handful of counts. Its specificity is unknown. The investigators amplified TCR beta CDR3 regions from RNA transcripts. During a first-round RT-PCR of the TCR CDR3, the HTBI primer set was used. TCRdb reprocessed the multiplex PCR reads via MiXCR and lists one record per CDR3 protein. Of fewer than 700,000 distinct CDR3 sequences in the sample, around 16% are singletons; the top ten hold 3.8%. The chain carries TRBV6-2 or TRBV6-3 and TRBJ2-2, with a possible D match to TRBD1 (6 bases). The sequence was collected from a young woman with Graves' hyperthyroidism. Sequencing input: blood. The CDR3 protein is CASSYSSTGPEELFF. CDR3 sequence (DNA): TGTGCCAGCAGTTACTCTTCAACAGGGCCCGAGGAGCTGTTTTTT.